One sample yielded the 12 T cell receptor beta chains listed below, sequenced in a study of blood T cell repertoires in COVID-19. Here immunoSEQ multiplex PCR was the method, and the copy in TCRdb shows in-frame clones only, minus some. The sample includes a few hundred thousand clones, more than 85% of them seen just once. Sequencing was carried out using PBMCs or T cells enriched from blood (not recorded which). The receptors were gathered from a woman in her thirties or forties who had been exposed to COVID-19.

This chain connects TRBV27 to TRBJ1-5, with 9 bases fitting TRBD1. Germline CDR1 is MNHEY and CDR2 is SMNVEV (reference sequence). Trimming cost V 5 bases and J 7 bases; bases outside gene matches: 12. The length of the CDR3 is 16 residues. The CDR3 DNA reads as TGTGCCAGCAGTCCAGCGGGACAGGGAGTGGGGCAGCCCCAGCATTTT. Protein: CASSPAGQGVGQPQHF.

V gene TRBV6-1 combines with J gene TRBJ1-2; 8 bases are a match to TRBD1. The germline V gene encodes CDR1 MNHNS and CDR2 SASEGT. The CDR3 consists of 15 residues. Unmatched junction bases numbered 10, after V lost 2 bases and J lost 8 bases. The CDR3 DNA is TGTGCCAGCAGTGAACCCGGACAGGGTACGGAGGGCTACACCTTC. This codes for CASSEPGQGTEGYTF.

CDR3 protein: CASSGYSEQYF. The CDR3 DNA reads TGTGCCAGCTCGGGATATAGCGAGCAGTACTTC. V gene TRBV25-1 combines with J gene TRBJ2-7, with D possibly TRBD2 on 5 matching bases. Germline V CDR1 and CDR2: MGHDK, SYGVNS. The V end was cut by 8 bases, the J end by 6 bases, with 11 bases between. This CDR3 spans 11 amino acids.

This clone showed up just once. This chain links TRBV30 with TRBJ2-1, with 12 bases aligning to TRBD2. V was pared by 4 bases and J by 6 bases, with 7 bases of the junction left unmatched. The germline V gene has CDR1 GTSNPN and CDR2 SVGIG (reference sequence). The length of the CDR3 is 15 residues. CDR3 DNA sequence: TGTGCCTGGACCCACGGACTAGCGGGATCCAATGAGCAGTTCTTC. Its protein product is CAWTHGLAGSNEQFF.

The J gene is TRBJ2-7, the V gene TRBV10-3; TRBD1 matches at 9 bases. J lost 7 bases, V lost 6 bases, and 13 bases had no gene match. The CDR3 contains 15 residues. CDR1 and CDR2 (germline): ENHRY, SYGVKD. Here the CDR3 reads CAIRGATGGPGEQYF. CDR3 sequence (DNA): TGTGCCATCAGAGGAGCGACAGGGGGACCCGGTGAGCAGTACTTC.

The J gene is TRBJ1-1, the V gene TRBV19; weak D call: TRBD1 (5 bases). The CDR3 is made up of 15 amino acids. The V end was cut by 1 base, the J end by 4 bases, with 13 bases between. The germline gives CDR1 LNHDA, CDR2 SQIVND (reference sequence). DNA for the CDR3: TGTGCCAGTAGTATAGCCCCCAGGGTTCGCACTGAAGCTTTCTTT. Translating gives CASSIAPRVRTEAFF.

This rearrangement joins TRBV9 to TRBJ1-1, with 7 positions matching TRBD1. The CDR3 has 14 amino acids. V lost 4 bases, J lost 3 bases, and 6 bases stayed unmatched. Germline values: CDR1 SGDLS, CDR2 YYNGEE. The DNA of the CDR3 is TGTGCCAGCAGCCCCAGGGGGGTGGACACTGAAGCTTTCTTT. It specifies CASSPRGVDTEAFF.

The rearrangement joins TRBV3-1 (or the pseudogene TRBV3-2) to TRBJ2-1, with TRBD2 identical over 8 bases. Germline values: CDR1 LGHDT, CDR2 YNNKEL (reference sequence). The CDR3 length is 15 residues. With 4 bases clipped from V and 5 bases from J, the junction kept 7 bases outside the gene matches. The CDR3 DNA sequence: TGTGCCAGCAGCCCGGGACTAGTCCTTAACAATGAGCAGTTCTTC. Translation: CASSPGLVLNNEQFF.

The rearrangement uses TRBV2 and TRBJ1-1, with no clear D. V lost 3 bases, J lost 4 bases, and 18 bases lay in between. In germline, CDR1 is SNHLY, CDR2 FYNNEI. CDR3 length equals 16 residues. CDR3 protein: CASSESLSGAFTEAFF. In DNA, the CDR3 is TGTGCCAGCAGTGAGAGTTTGTCAGGTGCCTTCACTGAAGCTTTCTTT.

V gene TRBV6-2 or TRBV6-3 combines with J gene TRBJ2-2; D not certain. The V gene's germline CDR1 is MNHEY and CDR2 SVGEGT. The V gene lost 4 bases and the J gene lost 5 bases, with 8 bases spanning the gap. This CDR3 has 13 residues. CDR3 region: CASSSTSTGELFF. The CDR3 DNA sequence: TGTGCCAGCAGTTCAACTTCTACCGGGGAGCTGTTTTTT.

V is TRBV20-1 and J is TRBJ1-2; maybe TRBD1 (6 bases). Germline V CDR1 and CDR2: DFQATT, SNEGSKA (reference sequence). Trimming removed 3 bases from V and 7 bases from J, with 9 bases in between. The CDR3 runs 11 residues. In DNA form, the CDR3 reads TGCAGTGCTAGCAGGGGCGGTGGCTACACCTTC. It translates to CSASRGGGYTF.

The J gene is TRBJ1-5, the V gene TRBV30; D not certain. This CDR3 comprises 15 residues. Trimming stripped 1 base from V and 3 bases from J, with 13 bases between. Looked up from germline, CDR1 is GTSNPN and CDR2 is SVGIG (reference sequence). CDR3 loop: CAWSDGETNNQPQHF. DNA of the CDR3: TGTGCCTGGAGTGACGGGGAAACTAACAATCAGCCCCAGCATTTT. The entire variable domain, with the rest obtained from reference TRBV30 and TRBJ1-5, is as follows: SQTIHQWPATLVQPVGSPLSLECTVEGTSNPNLYWYRQAAGRGLQLLFYSVGIGQISSEVPQNLSASRPQDRQFILSSKKLLLSDSGFYLCAWSDGETNNQPQHFGDGTRLSIL.